The 21 T cell receptor beta chains reported below all come from one sample, sequenced in a study of Ad26.COV2.S vaccination and SARS-CoV-2 variants. The method was immunoSEQ multiplex PCR; TCRdb's version includes in-frame clones alone and lacks a portion of them. The repertoire holds 300,000 to 400,000 clones, with about 82% as singletons. The treatment was: around 19 received Ad26.COV2.S at low or high dose, single or two shots; a few received placebo; per-sample allocation not given. Samples were taken on day 63 after the first vaccine or placebo injection. This material consisted of peripheral blood, taken in a trial of Ad26.COV2.S vaccine versus placebo. All receptors derive from a person aged 18-60 years who received the Ad26.COV2.S COVID-19 vaccine or a placebo.

This clone was observed a handful of times. The V call is TRBV19, the J call TRBJ2-3; TRBD2 matches at 12 bases. Per germline, CDR1 LNHDA and CDR2 SQIVND (reference sequence). This CDR3 has 15 residues. The ends lost 6 bases at V and 4 bases at J; junction bases unmatched: 5. The CDR3 sequence is CASRKTSGGSDTQYF. The CDR3 DNA sequence: TGTGCCAGTAGAAAGACTAGCGGGGGATCAGATACGCAGTATTTT.

This rearrangement joins TRBV6-1 to TRBJ2-7; D remains unclear. The germline V and J ends were trimmed by 3 bases and 3 bases, with 6 bases remaining between them. The CDR3 is 12 amino acids. The germline CDR1 and CDR2 sequences are MNHNS and SASEGT. The CDR3 DNA reads TGTGCCAGCAGTGATATGTACTACGAGCAGTACTTC. Translation: CASSDMYYEQYF.

CDR3: CAWSVYRKNTEAFF. The DNA for the CDR3 is TGTGCCTGGAGTGTATATCGCAAGAACACTGAAGCTTTCTTT. The chain carries TRBV30 and TRBJ1-1; D is unresolved. The CDR3 has 14 residues. V gave up 0 bases and J gave up 1 base, with 9 bases separating them. CDR1 is GTSNPN and CDR2 is SVGIG in the germline V gene (reference sequence).

This clone was seen a single time. V usage is TRBV5-5 and J usage is TRBJ1-4, with 9 bases that match TRBD1. CDR3 length equals 15 residues. Trimming took 3 bases from V and 2 from J; bases not matched to a gene: 2. Per germline, CDR1 SGHKS and CDR2 YYEKEE (reference sequence). Written as DNA, the CDR3 is TGTGCCAGCAGCTATGGGACAGGGACTAATGAAAAACTGTTTTTT. Protein product: CASSYGTGTNEKLFF. The variable domain in full, completed from reference TRBV5-5 and TRBJ1-4, reads DAGVTQSPTHLIKTRGQQVTLRCSPISGHKSVSWYQQVLGQGPQFIFQYYEKEERGRGNFPDRFSARQFPNYSSELNVNALLLGDSALYLCASSYGTGTNEKLFFGSGTQLSVL.

The chain carries TRBV29-1 and TRBJ2-7, with D tentatively TRBD2 (5 bases). Trimming cost V 2 bases and J 2 bases, with 10 bases left between them. There are 13 residues in the CDR3. The V gene's germline CDR1 is SQVTM and CDR2 ANQGSEA. As DNA, the CDR3 is TGCAGCGTTGAAAACGCCGGGGCCTACGAGCAGTACTTC. Translation: CSVENAGAYEQYF.

This rearrangement joins TRBV3-1 (or the pseudogene TRBV3-2) to TRBJ2-5; no reliable D call. Between the trimmed V and J ends, which lost 3 bases and 5 bases, there was a span of 7 bases. CDR1 LGHDT and CDR2 YNNKEL come from the germline V gene (reference sequence). The CDR3 runs to 12 residues. CDR3 sequence: CASSHDGETQYF. The DNA of the CDR3 is TGTGCCAGCAGCCACGATGGGGAGACCCAGTACTTC.

The rearrangement uses TRBV7-6 and TRBJ1-4; a possible D gene is TRBD1 (6 bases). The V gene's germline CDR1 is SGHVS and CDR2 FNYEAQ. The CDR3 consists of 17 residues. The V end lost 1 base, the J end lost 0 bases, and 12 bases lay between the germline ends. The CDR3 region is CASSLGTASATNEKLFF. The CDR3 coding sequence is TGTGCCAGCAGCTTAGGGACAGCCTCTGCAACTAATGAAAAACTGTTTTTT. The variable domain in full, completed from reference TRBV7-6 and TRBJ1-4, reads GAGVSQSPRYKVTKRGQDVALRCDPISGHVSLYWYRQALGQGPEFLTYFNYEAQQDKSGLPNDRFSAERPEGSISTLTIQRTEQRDSAMYRCASSLGTASATNEKLFFGSGTQLSVL.

The genes are TRBV12-3 or TRBV12-4 and TRBJ2-7, with D maybe TRBD2 (5 bases). The V end was cut by 3 bases, the J end by 5 bases, with 8 bases between. The CDR3 consists of 12 residues. CDR3 coding DNA: TGTGCCAGCAGTTTTATCGGGAACGAGCAGTACTTC. Translated, it gives CASSFIGNEQYF.

The gene calls are TRBV20-1 and TRBJ1-4; a possible D gene is TRBD1 (6 bases). The CDR3 contains 14 residues. Germline CDR1 DFQATT, CDR2 SNEGSKA (reference sequence). Trimming took 3 bases from V and 7 from J, leaving 15 bases between them. The CDR3 here is CSASAGTMAEKLFF. The DNA of the CDR3 is TGCAGTGCTAGTGCCGGGACAATGGCTGAAAAACTGTTTTTT.

The CDR3 sequence: CASSKSWDSTYEQYF. Here the CDR3 DNA reads TGTGCCAGCAGCAAATCATGGGACAGTACCTACGAGCAGTACTTC. The genes are TRBV21-1 and TRBJ2-7; TRBD1, the table's D call, lacks a check against the DNA. TRBV21-1 is a pseudogene segment. This CDR3 has 15 residues.

The chain employs TRBV4-1 and TRBJ1-2; 7 bases map to TRBD1. There are 15 residues in the CDR3. Germline loops: CDR1 MGHRA, CDR2 YSYEKL. After removal of 1 base from V and 2 bases from J, the junction contained 4 bases not matched to a gene. The CDR3 bases are TGCGCCAGCAGCCAAGTACAGACAGGGAACTATGGCTACACCTTC. Its protein is CASSQVQTGNYGYTF.

This clone showed up just once. The chain links TRBV7-6 to TRBJ2-7; D ambiguous. V dropped 5 bases and J dropped 4 bases, with 15 bases sitting between them. The germline V gene has CDR1 SGHVS and CDR2 FNYEAQ. This CDR3 is built from 14 residues. The CDR3 is CASSPGQFVYEQYF. CDR3 DNA: TGTGCCAGCAGCCCCGGGCAGTTCGTTTACGAGCAGTACTTC. Full variable domain (missing parts from reference TRBV7-6 and TRBJ2-7): GAGVSQSPRYKVTKRGQDVALRCDPISGHVSLYWYRQALGQGPEFLTYFNYEAQQDKSGLPNDRFSAERPEGSISTLTIQRTEQRDSAMYRCASSPGQFVYEQYFGPGTRLTVT.

The V and J genes are TRBV9 and TRBJ1-1; TRBD1 agrees at 10 bases. V lost 3 bases to trimming and J lost 3 bases; unmatched junction nucleotides: 8. This CDR3 is built from 16 residues. Germline CDR1 SGDLS, CDR2 YYNGEE. The CDR3 DNA sequence: TGTGCCAGCAGCGCACTGACAGGGGGCGCGGACACTGAAGCTTTCTTT. It encodes CASSALTGGADTEAFF.

The chain employs TRBV29-1 and TRBJ2-3; D may be TRBD2 (6 bases). In germline, CDR1 is SQVTM, CDR2 ANQGSEA. Trimming pared 4 bases from V and 2 bases from J, leaving 13 bases between. This CDR3 has 14 residues. CDR3 protein: CSVAGQDYTDTQYF. The CDR3 DNA is TGCAGCGTTGCCGGGCAGGACTACACAGATACGCAGTATTTT.

This rearrangement joins TRBV28 to TRBJ1-3; D is unresolved. Trimming shortened V by 4 bases and J by 10 bases, and 14 bases separated the two germline ends. Looked up from germline, CDR1 is MDHEN and CDR2 is SYDVKM. The CDR3 consists of 13 residues. The CDR3 loop reads CASSSPIPGTIYF. The CDR3 nucleotides read TGTGCCAGCAGTTCTCCAATTCCGGGAACCATATATTTT. The full variable domain, rest sourced from reference TRBV28 and TRBJ1-3, is DVKVTQSSRYLVKRTGEKVFLECVQDMDHENMFWYRQDPGLGLRLIYFSYDVKMKEKGDIPEGYSVSREKKERFSLILESASTNQTSMYLCASSSPIPGTIYFGEGSWLTVV.

The V gene is TRBV4-2, the J gene TRBJ2-3, with a tentative D call TRBD1 (5 bases). The CDR3 extends over 15 amino acids. The ends were cut back, 0 bases at V and 2 bases at J, with 9 bases in the middle. Germline CDR1 is LGHNA and CDR2 is YNFKEQ. The CDR3 here is CASSQERGDTDTQYF. CDR3 DNA: TGTGCCAGCAGCCAAGAAAGGGGCGACACAGATACGCAGTATTTT.

This sequence joins TRBV19 and TRBJ1-2; D gene uncertain. The length of the CDR3 is 15 residues. Trimming left V 0 bases short and J 5 bases short, with 13 bases between. Germline CDR1 is LNHDA and CDR2 is SQIVND (reference sequence). The CDR3 nucleotides are TGTGCCAGTAGTATAGATGCTAGGACGGATTATGGCTACACCTTC. Its translation: CASSIDARTDYGYTF.

The chain is built from TRBV9 and TRBJ2-3; no definite D call. This CDR3 is built from 14 residues. The V and J ends lost 0 bases and 0 bases respectively, with 5 bases between them. The germline V gene has CDR1 SGDLS and CDR2 YYNGEE. This chain's CDR3 is CASSVVTSTDTQYF. The CDR3 nucleotides are TGTGCCAGCAGCGTAGTGACTAGCACAGATACGCAGTATTTT.

This rearrangement joins TRBV7-2 to TRBJ2-6, with a possible D match to TRBD1 (5 bases). The CDR3 extends over 15 amino acids. V was cut by 6 bases and J by 4 bases, with 13 bases left in between. Per the germline V gene, CDR1 is SGHTA and CDR2 is FQGNSA. The CDR3 nucleotides are TGTGCCAGCAGGTCCAGGGTTTCGGGGGCCAACGTCCTGACTTTC. This gives the protein CASRSRVSGANVLTF.

This clone was seen a few times. The chain employs TRBV11-3 and TRBJ1-4; D is unresolved. Germline V gene data show CDR1 as SGHNT and CDR2 as YENEEA. The CDR3 sequence is 15 residues long. The germline V and J ends were trimmed by 5 bases and 6 bases, with 16 bases remaining between them. The CDR3 protein is CASSLRGWEYEKLFF. The DNA of the CDR3 is TGTGCCAGCAGCCTTCGCGGGTGGGAATATGAAAAACTGTTTTTT.

This rearrangement joins TRBV7-9 to TRBJ2-3, with D possibly matching TRBD1 (5 bases). V was trimmed by 6 bases and J by 5 bases, leaving 21 bases between them. The germline gives CDR1 SEHNR, CDR2 FQNEAQ (reference sequence). The length of the CDR3 is 16 residues. Here the CDR3 reads CASSFLQGPAQDTQYF. The CDR3 nucleotides are TGTGCCAGCAGTTTCCTCCAGGGCCCTGCACAAGATACGCAGTATTTT. Variable domain in full (rest from reference TRBV7-9 and TRBJ2-3): DTGVSQNPRHKITKRGQNVTFRCDPISEHNRLYWYRQTLGQGPEFLTYFQNEAQLEKSRLLSDRFSAERPKGSFSTLEIQRTEQGDSAMYLCASSFLQGPAQDTQYFGPGTRLTVL.